This paragraph reports one TCR beta chain. The CDR3 length is 15 residues. Germline V CDR1 and CDR2: LGHNA, YSLEER. V was pared by 0 bases and J by 11 bases, with 14 bases between. The sample comes from a study of blood T cell repertoires in COVID-19. Study-wide background: Nucleic acid was either cDNA or gDNA, and it came from T cells, B-cell-depleted T cells, or PBMCs.

Clones were read by immunoSEQ multiplex PCR, and TCRdb kept only the in-frame ones, dropping some. Of under 300,000 clones listed, about four fifths are singletons. Input material: peripheral blood. The sequence derives from a woman in her 50s who had recovered from COVID-19. The chain carries TRBV4-3 and TRBJ1-6; no firm D call. DNA of the CDR3: TGCGCCAGCAGCCAAGATGAGAGGGTTAGGGCACCCCTCCACTTT. Translating it yields CASSQDERVRAPLHF.